A selection of T cell receptor beta chains follows, all from one sample in a study of T cell repertoires in cytomegalovirus infection. The antigens of these receptors remain unknown. TCRdb fed the reads into MiXCR, producing one record per CDR3 protein. Seen here are roughly 310,000 distinct CDR3 sequences, approximately 32% observed once, and the top ten hold 20%. Source: cultured PBMCs, taken from culture after CMV antigen stimulation. These receptors were taken from a human donor in good health (CMV status not recorded). Some clones in this sample may be carry-over from other donors' samples. CDR3s include the opening cysteine and the closing phenylalanine or tryptophan. D genes are given only for firm matches. Not every row has a clone size; where given, it reads once, few, many or a size class.

v_gene,j_gene,d_gene,abundance,CDR3nt,CDR3aa
TRBV7-8,TRBJ2-2,.,many,TGTGCCAGCAGCTTAGACCTGGCGGCAACCGGGGAGCTGTTTTTT,CASSLDLAATGELFF
TRBV19,TRBJ2-1,TRBD2,few,TGTGCCAGTGAAAATAGCGGGAGCTCCTACAATGAGCAGTTCTTC,CASENSGSSYNEQFF
TRBV2,TRBJ1-1,.,few,TGTGCCAGCAGTGGCGAGAAGAACACTGAAGCTTTCTTT,CASSGEKNTEAFF
TRBV7-6,TRBJ2-6,.,.,TGTGCCAGCAGCTTAGAAGCTTCTGGGGCCAACGTCCTGACTTTC,CASSLEASGANVLTF
TRBV19,TRBJ1-2,.,.,TGTGCCAGTAGTATAGTGTCGGGACTTGGCTACACCTTC,CASSIVSGLGYTF
TRBV4-2,TRBJ2-5,TRBD2,.,TGTGCCAGCAGCCAAGAAGTACTAGCGATCCACGAGACCCAGTACTTC,CASSQEVLAIHETQYF
TRBV6-2/TRBV6-3,TRBJ2-3,TRBD2,.,TGTGCCAGCAGTCAACTAGCGGCCTCCACAGATACGCAGTATTTT,CASSQLAASTDTQYF
TRBV6-6,TRBJ1-2,TRBD1,few,TGTGCCAGCAGTTACTCGAAATTCACAGGGGGCTTAAGTGGCTACACCTTC,CASSYSKFTGGLSGYTF
TRBV20-1,TRBJ2-6,.,.,TGCAGTGCTAGAGGGGGGACTGACGGTATTTTTGTTGGGGCCAACGTCCTGACTTTC,CSARGGTDGIFVGANVLTF
TRBV7-4,TRBJ2-3,TRBD2,.,TGTGCCAGCAGCTCAAGACTAGCGGTTAGCACAGATACGCAGTATTTT,CASSSRLAVSTDTQYF
TRBV28,TRBJ2-5,TRBD1,.,TGTGCCAGCAGTTTTAGACAGGGTGGAGAGACCCAGTACTTC,CASSFRQGGETQYF
TRBV12-3/TRBV12-4,TRBJ2-2,.,.,TGTGCCAGCACCCCAGAAGGAAGGGAGACGGGGGAGCTGTTTTTT,CASTPEGRETGELFF
TRBV6-6,TRBJ1-5,.,.,TGTGCCAGCACGAACACCCGCAATCAGCCCCAGCATTTT,CASTNTRNQPQHF
TRBV7-8,TRBJ2-1,TRBD2,.,TGTGCCAGCAGCTTATGGCGGGAGGTCTCCTACAATGAGCAGTTCTTC,CASSLWREVSYNEQFF
TRBV28,TRBJ1-1,.,few,TGTGCCAGCAGTTTGGCCAGGGAAGGAGCTTTCTTT,CASSLAREGAFF
TRBV3-1,TRBJ2-5,TRBD2,.,TGTGCCAGCAGCCAACCTTTGGGGGGGACTGAACTCCAAGAGACCCAGTACTTC,CASSQPLGGTELQETQYF
TRBV6-2/TRBV6-3,TRBJ2-2,.,.,TGTGCCAGCAGTTACTCGTGGGGGCTCAGCACCGGGGAGCTGTTTTTT,CASSYSWGLSTGELFF
TRBV9,TRBJ1-2,.,few,TGTGCCAGCCGCTTCAGCGGGTCGAGGGGCGGCTACACCTTC,CASRFSGSRGGYTF
TRBV18,TRBJ1-5,.,.,TGTGCCAGCTCACCGGAGTCAGGGAATCAGCCCCAGCATTTT,CASSPESGNQPQHF
TRBV7-3,TRBJ2-2,.,few,TGTGCCAGCAGCTTAAGCGGGCACACCGGGGAGCTGTTTTTT,CASSLSGHTGELFF
TRBV20-1,TRBJ1-3,TRBD1,.,TGCAGTGCTTGTCACAGGGGCTCTGGAAACACCATATATTTT,CSACHRGSGNTIYF
TRBV10-3,TRBJ1-2,.,.,TGTGCCATCAGTGAGGGAGGGATTGGCTACACCTTC,CAISEGGIGYTF
TRBV7-8,TRBJ2-7,.,many,TGTGCCAGCAACCCAATTACAGGGGCCAGCGGGGACAGCGAGCAGTACTTC,CASNPITGASGDSEQYF
TRBV2,TRBJ2-7,.,few,TGTGCCAGCACCGCCCAGGGGGGATCCGTCTACGAGCAGTACTTC,CASTAQGGSVYEQYF
TRBV7-2,TRBJ1-6,TRBD1,few,TGTGCCAGCAGCCCTGGGACAGTGGCACTGCCCCTCCACTTT,CASSPGTVALPLHF
TRBV7-9,TRBJ2-5,.,few,TGTGCCAGCAGCTTAGCGTCCGAGAAGTTGTACCAAGAGACCCAGTACTTC,CASSLASEKLYQETQYF
TRBV7-9,TRBJ2-1,TRBD2,.,TGTGCCAGCAGCTTGGCCCCGGGACTAGCGGGAGGGCCCCTCCCCTACAATGAGCAGTTCTTC,CASSLAPGLAGGPLPYNEQFF
TRBV20-1,TRBJ1-2,.,few,TGCAGTGGTAGATTTGTGGGGTCAAAGACGGGCTACACCTTC,CSGRFVGSKTGYTF
TRBV11-2,TRBJ2-2,.,.,TGTGCCAGCAGCTTAGGCGAGGACACCGGGGAGCTGTTTTTT,CASSLGEDTGELFF
TRBV7-8,TRBJ1-4,.,few,TGTGCCAGCAGCTTGGGAGCGGGAATGAATGAAAAACTGTTTTTT,CASSLGAGMNEKLFF
TRBV6-6,TRBJ1-2,.,few,TGTGCCAGCAGTTACCAGGGAGGGGTCGGCTACACCTTC,CASSYQGGVGYTF
TRBV6-5,TRBJ1-1,TRBD1,.,TGTGCCAGCAGGACCGGACAGGGGGCCGCTGAAGCTTTCTTT,CASRTGQGAAEAFF
TRBV6-5,TRBJ1-5,.,few,TGTGCCAGCAGTTACGGGCCGATACAGAACAATCAGCCCCAGCATTTT,CASSYGPIQNNQPQHF
TRBV28,TRBJ2-4,.,.,TGTGCCAGCAGTTTAAGACAGTCAATAGCCAAAAACATTCAGTACTTC,CASSLRQSIAKNIQYF
TRBV7-2,TRBJ2-7,.,.,TGTGCCAGCAGCTTAGCTCACGGGTCCTACAATGAGCAGTACTTC,CASSLAHGSYNEQYF
TRBV4-2,TRBJ2-1,TRBD1,few,TGTGCCAGCAGCCAAGATAGGGGGCGTGAGCAGTTCTTC,CASSQDRGREQFF
TRBV7-9,TRBJ2-5,TRBD2,few,TGTGCCAGCAGCTATCCAAGCGGGGGAGAGACCCAGTACTTC,CASSYPSGGETQYF
TRBV7-2,TRBJ2-7,.,few,TGTGCCAGCAGCTTAGAGTTGGGCGAGCAGTACTTC,CASSLELGEQYF
TRBV5-4,TRBJ2-6,TRBD2,.,TGTGCCAGCAGCCCGGGGGGGGTGTCTGGGGCCAACGTCCTGACTTTC,CASSPGGVSGANVLTF
TRBV7-4,TRBJ1-1,TRBD1,.,TGTGCCAGCAGCCGCCAGGGGGCGTCGACTGAAGCTTTCTTT,CASSRQGASTEAFF
TRBV15,TRBJ1-3,.,few,TGTGCCACCAGCAGAGATGCGACAGACTCTGGAAACACCATATATTTT,CATSRDATDSGNTIYF
TRBV10-3,TRBJ1-1,TRBD1,few,TGTGCCATCAGGCTGACAGGGGCTACAAGAGCTTTCTTT,CAIRLTGATRAFF
TRBV7-8,TRBJ2-1,.,.,TGTGCCAGCAGCTTTTACGGGGATTACAATGAGCAGTTCTTC,CASSFYGDYNEQFF
TRBV24-1,TRBJ2-7,.,once,TGTGCCACCAGTGACCTCGGACTGGGGATCTACGAGCAGTACTTC,CATSDLGLGIYEQYF
TRBV27,TRBJ1-5,.,few,TGTGCCAGCAGCCGAAACCCCAACACCGAGTATAGCAATCAGCCCCAGCATTTT,CASSRNPNTEYSNQPQHF